Listed below are T cell receptor beta chains from one sample, sequenced in a study of cytomegalovirus exposure and HLA in healthy donors. Using immunoSEQ multiplex PCR, the repertoire was profiled, and TCRdb retains in-frame clones only, with some absent. The sample has roughly 100,000 clones, roughly 76% seen once; the top ten hold over 3%. What was sequenced was PBMCs. These receptors were obtained from a man aged 40-55 years in good health and CMV-seronegative. Each CDR3 is given with its conserved first and last residue. The D gene is left open where the match is weak. Rows may omit the clone size; those that give it use once, few, many or a size class.

V gene: TRBV19
D gene: NA
J gene: TRBJ1-1
clone size: NA
CDR3 protein: CASSVGGHTEAFF
CDR3 DNA: TGTGCCAGTAGTGTAGGGGGGCATACTGAAGCTTTCTTT

V gene: TRBV6-1
D gene: NA
J gene: TRBJ2-5
clone size: NA
CDR3 protein: CASSERTENQYF
CDR3 DNA: TGTGCCAGCAGTGAAAGAACGGAGAACCAGTACTTC

V gene: TRBV9
D gene: NA
J gene: TRBJ1-6
clone size: NA
CDR3 protein: CASSVGQTHPLHYKGSYNSPLHF
CDR3 DNA: TGTGCCAGCAGCGTAGGACAGACTCACCCCCTCCACTACAAGGGCTCCTATAATTCACCCCTCCACTTT

V gene: TRBV7-9
D gene: NA
J gene: TRBJ1-1
clone size: once
CDR3 protein: CASSRDMNTEAFF
CDR3 DNA: TGTGCCAGCAGCCGGGACATGAACACTGAAGCTTTCTTT

V gene: TRBV6-1
D gene: NA
J gene: TRBJ2-3
clone size: NA
CDR3 protein: CASSDRLEGSDTQYF
CDR3 DNA: TGTGCCAGCAGTGACCGACTAGAGGGGTCAGATACGCAGTATTTT

V gene: TRBV7-9
D gene: NA
J gene: TRBJ1-4
clone size: NA
CDR3 protein: CASSLASAGLAANEKLFF
CDR3 DNA: TGTGCCAGCAGCTTAGCGTCGGCAGGGCTGGCGGCTAATGAAAAACTGTTTTTT

V gene: TRBV25-1
D gene: NA
J gene: TRBJ1-1
clone size: NA
CDR3 protein: CASSVQGYTEAFF
CDR3 DNA: TGTGCCAGCAGTGTTCAGGGTTACACTGAAGCTTTCTTT

V gene: TRBV5-5
D gene: NA
J gene: TRBJ1-5
clone size: NA
CDR3 protein: CASSLASGDQPQHF
CDR3 DNA: TGTGCCAGCAGCTTGGCCTCAGGGGATCAGCCCCAGCATTTT

V gene: TRBV28
D gene: TRBD1
J gene: TRBJ1-1
clone size: medium-sized
CDR3 protein: CASSFPGQGYTEAFF
CDR3 DNA: TGTGCCAGCAGTTTTCCGGGACAGGGTTACACTGAAGCTTTCTTT

V gene: TRBV21-1
D gene: NA
J gene: TRBJ2-7
clone size: NA
CDR3 protein: CASSKESSGGVYEQYF
CDR3 DNA: TGTGCCAGCAGCAAAGAATCGAGCGGCGGGGTCTACGAGCAGTACTTC

V gene: TRBV7-2
D gene: NA
J gene: TRBJ2-7
clone size: NA
CDR3 protein: CASSFTAARYEQYF
CDR3 DNA: TGTGCCAGCAGCTTTACGGCAGCGCGCTACGAGCAGTACTTC

V gene: TRBV19
D gene: TRBD1
J gene: TRBJ2-7
clone size: few
CDR3 protein: CASSRTGSYEQYF
CDR3 DNA: TGTGCCAGTAGCAGGACAGGGAGCTACGAGCAGTACTTC

V gene: TRBV6-1
D gene: NA
J gene: TRBJ1-5
clone size: NA
CDR3 protein: CASRRDNIDQPQHF
CDR3 DNA: TGTGCCAGCCGCCGGGACAATATCGATCAGCCCCAGCATTTT

V gene: TRBV10-3
D gene: TRBD2
J gene: TRBJ2-1
clone size: NA
CDR3 protein: CASLAGGTYEQFF
CDR3 DNA: TGTGCCAGTTTAGCGGGGGGGACCTATGAGCAGTTCTTC

V gene: TRBV5-6
D gene: NA
J gene: TRBJ2-3
clone size: NA
CDR3 protein: CASSWRGGGADTQYF
CDR3 DNA: TGTGCCAGCAGCTGGCGAGGAGGGGGCGCAGATACGCAGTATTTT

V gene: TRBV27
D gene: NA
J gene: TRBJ2-7
clone size: NA
CDR3 protein: CASSLSAADYEQYF
CDR3 DNA: TGTGCCAGCAGTTTATCGGCGGCAGACTACGAGCAGTACTTC

V gene: TRBV29-1
D gene: NA
J gene: TRBJ2-3
clone size: NA
CDR3 protein: CSVGGQHTDTQYF
CDR3 DNA: TGCAGCGTTGGGGGGCAGCACACAGATACGCAGTATTTT

V gene: TRBV7-9
D gene: TRBD1
J gene: TRBJ2-5
clone size: NA
CDR3 protein: CASSPPGQQETQYF
CDR3 DNA: TGTGCCAGCAGCCCCCCGGGACAGCAAGAGACCCAGTACTTC

V gene: TRBV29-1
D gene: NA
J gene: TRBJ2-7
clone size: NA
CDR3 protein: CSVETGLSYEQYF
CDR3 DNA: TGCAGCGTTGAGACAGGTCTGTCCTACGAGCAGTACTTC

V gene: TRBV6-5
D gene: NA
J gene: TRBJ2-2
clone size: NA
CDR3 protein: CASRNIAETGELFF
CDR3 DNA: TGTGCCAGCAGGAATATAGCGGAAACCGGGGAGCTGTTTTTT

V gene: TRBV19
D gene: NA
J gene: TRBJ1-1
clone size: NA
CDR3 protein: CASGPERRTEAFF
CDR3 DNA: TGTGCCAGTGGCCCCGAGAGGCGCACTGAAGCTTTCTTT

V gene: TRBV5-1
D gene: NA
J gene: TRBJ2-6
clone size: NA
CDR3 protein: CASSLVGRSGANVLTF
CDR3 DNA: TGCGCCAGCAGCTTGGTGGGGCGTAGTGGGGCCAACGTCCTGACTTTC

V gene: TRBV4-1
D gene: TRBD2
J gene: TRBJ2-7
clone size: NA
CDR3 protein: CASSQDPAGWGGFYEQYF
CDR3 DNA: TGCGCCAGCAGCCAAGATCCGGCAGGGTGGGGAGGGTTCTACGAGCAGTACTTC

V gene: TRBV7-2
D gene: NA
J gene: TRBJ1-1
clone size: NA
CDR3 protein: CASSLPVLTEAFF
CDR3 DNA: TGTGCCAGCAGCTTACCCGTACTTACTGAAGCTTTCTTT

V gene: TRBV4-3
D gene: TRBD2
J gene: TRBJ2-5
clone size: NA
CDR3 protein: CASSHRLAGGGAGETQYF
CDR3 DNA: TGCGCCAGCAGCCACCGACTAGCGGGGGGAGGCGCGGGAGAGACCCAGTACTTC

V gene: TRBV4-1
D gene: TRBD1
J gene: TRBJ2-2
clone size: NA
CDR3 protein: CASSLRMGQGVSGELFF
CDR3 DNA: TGCGCCAGCAGTCTAAGAATGGGACAGGGTGTCTCCGGGGAGCTGTTTTTT

V gene: TRBV7-8
D gene: TRBD2
J gene: TRBJ2-1
clone size: NA
CDR3 protein: CASSSSGVSYNEQFF
CDR3 DNA: TGTGCCAGCAGCTCTAGCGGGGTCTCCTACAATGAGCAGTTCTTC

V gene: TRBV7-3
D gene: NA
J gene: TRBJ2-6
clone size: NA
CDR3 protein: CASSRGSGANVLTF
CDR3 DNA: TGTGCCAGCAGCCGGGGGTCCGGGGCCAACGTCCTGACTTTC

V gene: TRBV5-4
D gene: NA
J gene: TRBJ2-7
clone size: NA
CDR3 protein: CASSLDRSSYEQYF
CDR3 DNA: TGTGCCAGCAGCTTGGACAGGAGCTCCTACGAGCAGTACTTC

V gene: TRBV15
D gene: NA
J gene: TRBJ1-1
clone size: NA
CDR3 protein: CATSRGAGGRKNTEAFF
CDR3 DNA: TGTGCCACCAGCAGAGGCGCGGGGGGCAGGAAGAACACTGAAGCTTTCTTT

V gene: TRBV7-2
D gene: NA
J gene: TRBJ1-6
clone size: NA
CDR3 protein: CASSLGTPGNSPLHF
CDR3 DNA: TGTGCCAGCAGCTTAGGCACCCCTGGCAATTCACCCCTCCACTTT

V gene: TRBV6-1
D gene: NA
J gene: TRBJ2-7
clone size: NA
CDR3 protein: CASKGGTYEQYF
CDR3 DNA: TGTGCCAGCAAAGGAGGGACCTACGAGCAGTACTTC

V gene: TRBV5-6
D gene: NA
J gene: TRBJ1-1
clone size: few
CDR3 protein: CASSLSARVTEAFF
CDR3 DNA: TGTGCCAGCAGCTTGTCTGCCAGGGTCACTGAAGCTTTCTTT

V gene: TRBV28
D gene: NA
J gene: TRBJ1-1
clone size: NA
CDR3 protein: CASSSRTVEAFF
CDR3 DNA: TGTGCCAGCAGTTCGAGGACAGTCGAAGCTTTCTTT

V gene: TRBV5-4
D gene: TRBD1
J gene: TRBJ2-7
clone size: NA
CDR3 protein: CASSFYGQGLYEQYF
CDR3 DNA: TGTGCCAGCAGCTTCTATGGACAGGGTCTCTACGAGCAGTACTTC

V gene: TRBV4-1
D gene: TRBD2
J gene: TRBJ2-2
clone size: NA
CDR3 protein: CASSQVLAGAHTGELFF
CDR3 DNA: TGCGCCAGCAGCCAAGTCCTAGCGGGGGCCCACACCGGGGAGCTGTTTTTT

V gene: TRBV16
D gene: NA
J gene: TRBJ2-5
clone size: NA
CDR3 protein: CASSRQVQETQYF
CDR3 DNA: TGTGCCAGCAGCCGACAAGTCCAAGAGACCCAGTACTTC

V gene: TRBV5-6
D gene: NA
J gene: TRBJ1-5
clone size: few
CDR3 protein: CASSQVIALVEPQHF
CDR3 DNA: TGTGCCAGCAGCCAGGTAATTGCCCTGGTGGAGCCCCAGCATTTT

V gene: TRBV7-2
D gene: TRBD1
J gene: TRBJ1-3
clone size: few
CDR3 protein: CASSRGTGGNTIYF
CDR3 DNA: TGTGCCAGCAGCCGCGGGACAGGAGGAAACACCATATATTTT

V gene: TRBV6-1
D gene: TRBD1
J gene: TRBJ1-2
clone size: few
CDR3 protein: CASRGTGGYGYTF
CDR3 DNA: TGTGCCAGCAGGGGGACAGGGGGCTATGGCTACACCTTC

V gene: TRBV4-2
D gene: TRBD1
J gene: TRBJ1-5
clone size: NA
CDR3 protein: CASSQDGTGEGNQPQHF
CDR3 DNA: TGTGCCAGCAGCCAAGATGGTACAGGGGAGGGCAATCAGCCCCAGCATTTT

V gene: TRBV15
D gene: TRBD1
J gene: TRBJ1-1
clone size: NA
CDR3 protein: CATSRGIQGVNTEAFF
CDR3 DNA: TGTGCCACCAGCAGAGGGATCCAGGGGGTGAACACTGAAGCTTTCTTT

V gene: TRBV2
D gene: TRBD2
J gene: TRBJ2-2
clone size: NA
CDR3 protein: CASSELAGGLDTGELFF
CDR3 DNA: TGTGCCAGCAGTGAACTAGCGGGGGGGCTGGACACCGGGGAGCTGTTTTTT

V gene: TRBV4-1
D gene: TRBD1
J gene: TRBJ2-5
clone size: NA
CDR3 protein: CASSFRDRGTETQYF
CDR3 DNA: TGCGCCAGCAGCTTCCGCGACAGGGGTACAGAGACCCAGTACTTC

V gene: TRBV28
D gene: NA
J gene: TRBJ1-2
clone size: NA
CDR3 protein: CASSFIALVRENGYTF
CDR3 DNA: TGTGCCAGCAGCTTCATTGCCCTAGTAAGAGAGAATGGCTACACCTTC

V gene: TRBV9
D gene: TRBD1
J gene: TRBJ1-1
clone size: many
CDR3 protein: CASSVAYTGAPNTEAFF
CDR3 DNA: TGTGCCAGCAGCGTAGCCTACACAGGGGCCCCAAACACTGAAGCTTTCTTT